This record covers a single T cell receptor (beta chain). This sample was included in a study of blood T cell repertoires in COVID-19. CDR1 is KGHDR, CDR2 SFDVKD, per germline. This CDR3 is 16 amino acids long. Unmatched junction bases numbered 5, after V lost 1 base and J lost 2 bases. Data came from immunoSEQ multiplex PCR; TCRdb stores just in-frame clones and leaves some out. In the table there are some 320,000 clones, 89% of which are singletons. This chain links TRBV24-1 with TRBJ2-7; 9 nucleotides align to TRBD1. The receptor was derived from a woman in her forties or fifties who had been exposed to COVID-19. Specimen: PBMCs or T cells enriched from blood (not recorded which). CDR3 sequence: CATSDFQTGGTYEQYF. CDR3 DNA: TGTGCCACCAGTGATTTCCAGACAGGGGGGACCTACGAGCAGTACTTC.